This TCR beta chain was identified during a study of blood T cell repertoires in COVID-19. This table comes from immunoSEQ multiplex PCR, and its TCRdb copy is limited to in-frame clones, with some not included. The sample contains under 300,000 clones, 70% to 90% of which appear only once. Germline V gene lookup returns CDR1 MNHEY and CDR2 SVGEGT. Trimming removed 0 bases from V and 1 base from J, with 9 bases in between. The CDR3 is 16 amino acids. The V gene is TRBV6-2 or TRBV6-3, the J gene TRBJ2-2, with D unresolved. The sequence was collected from a woman aged 40 to 49 who had recovered from COVID-19. Input material: peripheral blood. CDR3 in DNA: TGTGCCAGCAGTTACTCTCTCCGGGTGAACACCGGGGAGCTGTTTTTT. It encodes CASSYSLRVNTGELFF.